This is a list of T cell receptor beta chains from one sample in a study of post-analysis software for immune sequencing data. TCRdb re-called the PCR reads with MiXCR, one entry per CDR3 protein. The profile covers roughly 870,000 distinct CDR3 sequences, with approximately 50% appearing a single time and 4.6% taken by the ten largest. Sequenced: blood. The receptors were gathered from a girl under 18 with multiple sclerosis. Both conserved end residues are part of each CDR3. D genes are given only for firm matches. Part of the rows lack a size; the others show once, few, many or a class for expanded clones.

v_gene	j_gene	abundance	d_gene	CDR3nt	CDR3aa
TRBV21-1	TRBJ2-5	-	-	TGTGCCAGCAGCAAGGTGGAGGGGCTAAAGGAGACCCAGTACTTC	CASSKVEGLKETQYF
TRBV29-1	TRBJ2-1	-	TRBD2	TGCAGTGTTGAAGATGGGGCTAGCGGGATAATTGGGGGGCAGTTCTTC	CSVEDGASGIIGGQFF
TRBV5-1	TRBJ2-1	-	TRBD2	TGCGCCAGCAGCTTTAATAGCGGGAGGGCGGATGAGCAGTTCTTC	CASSFNSGRADEQFF
TRBV5-6	TRBJ2-7	-	-	TGTGCCAGCCGCCCCAATGAACGGAGGAGCTCCTACGAGCAGTACTTC	CASRPNERRSSYEQYF
TRBV3-1	TRBJ1-2	-	-	TGTGCCAGCAGCCAAGCGGGCATGGGGGATGGCTACACCTTC	CASSQAGMGDGYTF
TRBV5-1	TRBJ2-1	once	-	TGCGCCAGCAGTTATACGGGACTCGACAACAATGAGCAGTTCTTC	CASSYTGLDNNEQFF
TRBV20-1	TRBJ2-1	-	-	TGCAGTGCCCGGAGGGGGTACGATGAGCAGTTCTTC	CSARRGYDEQFF
TRBV29-1	TRBJ2-1	-	-	TGCAGCGTTGCCCGAGGAACCTACAATGAGCAGTTCTTC	CSVARGTYNEQFF
TRBV5-1	TRBJ2-3	-	-	TGCGCCAGCACGGTCGGGACAGATACGCAGTATTTT	CASTVGTDTQYF
TRBV9	TRBJ2-1	-	TRBD1	TGTGCCAGCAGCGCAACCTACAGGGGGAATGAGCAGTTCTTC	CASSATYRGNEQFF
TRBV29-1	TRBJ2-5	-	-	TGCAGCGTTGAATACGGTCTTGGGGAGACCCAGTACTTC	CSVEYGLGETQYF
TRBV29-1	TRBJ2-7	few	-	TGCAGCGTGAGGGGAGGAGGCTACGAGCAGTACTTC	CSVRGGGYEQYF
TRBV12-3/TRBV12-4	TRBJ1-5	-	-	TGTGCCAGCAGTTTAATGGGTGCGGGGACTCCCAATCAGCCCCAGCATTTT	CASSLMGAGTPNQPQHF
TRBV30	TRBJ2-5	-	-	TGTGCCTGTAACCTGGGACTTCAAGAGACCCAGTACTTC	CACNLGLQETQYF
TRBV12-3/TRBV12-4	TRBJ2-4	-	TRBD2	TGTGCCAGCAGTTTAGACGGGACTAGCTTTCAGTACTTC	CASSLDGTSFQYF
TRBV12-3/TRBV12-4	TRBJ2-1	-	-	TGTGCCAGCAGTTTACAAAACTCCTACAATGAGCAGTTCTTC	CASSLQNSYNEQFF
TRBV29-1	TRBJ1-2	few	-	TGCAGCGTTGAAGTCCTCGTGGACTTGCCGGGGGGCTACACCTTC	CSVEVLVDLPGGYTF
TRBV6-6	TRBJ2-7	-	-	TGTGCCAGCGCTCTAGCCGGGTCCTACGAGCAGTACTTC	CASALAGSYEQYF
TRBV20-1	TRBJ2-6	-	TRBD1	TGCAGTGCTAGAGAAGGAAAAGGGACAGGTGGGGCCAACGTCCTGACTTTC	CSAREGKGTGGANVLTF
TRBV9	TRBJ2-1	-	TRBD1	TGTGCCAGCAGCCCTCGGACAGGGCTAACCTACAATGAGCAGTTCTTC	CASSPRTGLTYNEQFF
TRBV15	TRBJ2-1	-	TRBD2	TGTGCCACTCGTCAGGGCTGGGGGGGCTCCTACAATGAGCAGTTCTTC	CATRQGWGGSYNEQFF
TRBV29-1	TRBJ2-5	-	TRBD2	TGCAGCGTTGACCCGGGACTAGCGGGAGGGCTAGGGGAGACCCAGTACTTC	CSVDPGLAGGLGETQYF
TRBV27	TRBJ1-2	-	TRBD1	TGTGCCACCACGGACAGGGCTGCTTATGGCTACACCTTC	CATTDRAAYGYTF
TRBV4-2	TRBJ2-7	-	-	TGTGCCAGCAGCCAAGATAAAAGGCCCAGCGAGCAGTACTTC	CASSQDKRPSEQYF
TRBV29-1	TRBJ2-6	-	TRBD2	TGCAGCGCCTCGGGACTAGCGGCCGGCTCTGGGGCCAACGTCCGGACTTTC	CSASGLAAGSGANVRTF
TRBV18	TRBJ1-2	-	TRBD1	TGTGCCAGCTCACCCACGGACAGGGTCGGTGGCTACACCTTC	CASSPTDRVGGYTF
TRBV20-1	TRBJ2-1	-	TRBD2	TGCAGTGCCTCCATCCCGGGAGGGAGGTACAATGAGCAGTTCTTC	CSASIPGGRYNEQFF
TRBV3-1	TRBJ1-2	few	-	TGTGCCAGCAGCCAAGTTATGGACACAATCGGCTACACCTTC	CASSQVMDTIGYTF